One and the same sample provided the 26 T cell receptor beta chains below, sequenced in a study of cytomegalovirus exposure and HLA in healthy donors. The PCR was carried out with 60 Vbeta primers and 13 Jbeta primers. Sequencing used immunoSEQ multiplex PCR; TCRdb keeps in-frame clones, though not all of them. The sample lists tens of thousands of clones; roughly 80% were seen once. The specimen was PBMCs. The source is a young woman in good health and CMV-seropositive.

The chain uses TRBV7-2 and TRBJ1-3, with TRBD1 matching 8 bases. The CDR3 contains 15 residues. V lost 1 base and J lost 4; bases outside the gene matches: 3. The germline CDR1 and CDR2 sequences are SGHTA and FQGNSA. The CDR3 coding sequence is TGTGCCAGCAGCTTAGGGGACAGGAGAGGAAACACCATATATTTT. This sequence encodes CASSLGDRRGNTIYF.

The table lists this clone with a few counts. The chain links TRBV4-3 to TRBJ2-7; 10 nucleotides line up with TRBD2. Per the germline V gene, CDR1 is LGHNA and CDR2 is YSLEER. The CDR3 contains 18 residues. Losses at the gene ends were 0 bases for V and 2 bases for J; bases not matched to a gene: 10. The CDR3 here is CASSQDEIAGGRAYEQYF. DNA for the CDR3: TGCGCCAGCAGCCAAGATGAGATAGCGGGAGGCCGCGCCTACGAGCAGTACTTC.

The V and J genes are TRBV27 and TRBJ2-6; D might be TRBD1 (6 bases). Trimming pared 5 bases from V and 1 base from J, leaving 15 bases between. The CDR3 totals 17 residues. The V gene's germline CDR1 is MNHEY and CDR2 SMNVEV (reference sequence). The CDR3 nucleotides read TGTGCCAGCAGTCCTACAGGGCTACCTTCTGGGGCCAACGTCCTGACTTTC. Its translation is CASSPTGLPSGANVLTF.

In nucleotides, the CDR3 is TGTGCCAGCAGCTTAAGGAGGCTAGCGGTTCAAGAGACCCAGTACTTC. It is translated as CASSLRRLAVQETQYF. The genes are TRBV7-8 and TRBJ2-5; 7 bases fit TRBD2. CDR1 is SGHVS and CDR2 is FQNEAQ in the germline V gene. Trimming took 2 bases from V and 2 from J; bases not matched to a gene: 8. The CDR3 is made up of 16 amino acids.

The gene calls are TRBV27 and TRBJ1-1; 11 positions match TRBD1. Germline lookup yields CDR1 MNHEY and CDR2 SMNVEV (reference sequence). The length of the CDR3 is 15 residues. Trimming removed 4 bases from V and 5 bases from J; junction bases left unmatched: 6. The CDR3 region is CASSYTGTGGTEAFF. CDR3 in DNA: TGTGCCAGCAGTTACACCGGGACAGGGGGGACTGAAGCTTTCTTT.

This rearrangement joins TRBV4-3 to TRBJ2-5; TRBD1 agrees at 9 bases. Unmatched junction bases numbered 6, after V lost 0 bases and J lost 4 bases. The CDR3 length is 16 residues. CDR1 is LGHNA and CDR2 is YSLEER in the germline V gene. The CDR3: CASSQDPTGGAETQYF. CDR3 nucleotide sequence: TGCGCCAGCAGCCAAGATCCCACAGGGGGCGCAGAGACCCAGTACTTC.

The gene calls are TRBV6-5 and TRBJ2-2; tentatively, D is TRBD1 (7 bases). This CDR3 spans 14 amino acids. Per the germline V gene, CDR1 is MNHEY and CDR2 is SVGAGI. V was shortened by 6 bases and J by 5 bases, with 13 bases between the two germline ends. The chain's CDR3 is CASRRTGGTGELFF. The CDR3 DNA reads TGTGCCAGCAGGAGGACAGGAGGGACCGGGGAGCTGTTTTTT.

This sequence joins TRBV30 and TRBJ1-5; 8 bases fit TRBD1. This CDR3 contains 13 residues. With 4 bases clipped from V and 4 bases from J, the junction kept 3 bases outside the gene matches. The germline V gene has CDR1 GTSNPN and CDR2 SVGIG (reference sequence). This CDR3 is CAWNRGLNQPQHF. CDR3 nucleotide sequence: TGTGCCTGGAACAGGGGGTTGAATCAGCCCCAGCATTTT.

V is TRBV30 and J is TRBJ2-1; the match to TRBD2 covers 10 bases. V shed 0 bases, J shed 5 bases, and the junction held 4 bases outside the gene matches. This CDR3 spans 15 amino acids. The germline V gene encodes CDR1 GTSNPN and CDR2 SVGIG (reference sequence). The CDR3 region is CAWSVGLAVDNEQFF. CDR3 nucleotides: TGTGCCTGGAGTGTAGGACTAGCGGTCGACAATGAGCAGTTCTTC.

This clone appeared a single time. J is TRBJ2-3 and V is TRBV27; 12 positions match TRBD2. The junction had 9 bases not matched to a gene; V was cut back by 2 bases and J by 0 bases. Germline CDR1 and CDR2: MNHEY and SMNVEV (reference sequence). This CDR3 contains 19 residues. For the CDR3, the DNA is TGTGCCAGCAGTTTAATGGGAAAGACTAGCGGGGGTAGCACAGATACGCAGTATTTT. This gives the protein CASSLMGKTSGGSTDTQYF.

The chain employs TRBV29-1 and TRBJ2-1, with D possibly being TRBD2 (5 bases). The CDR3 covers 12 residues. Trimming cost V 3 bases and J 6 bases, with 9 bases left between them. The germline gives CDR1 SQVTM, CDR2 ANQGSEA. This chain's CDR3 is CSVDRGFNEQFF. The CDR3 DNA sequence: TGCAGCGTTGATCGGGGTTTCAATGAGCAGTTCTTC.

The chain joins TRBV6-1 to TRBJ2-1, with TRBD1 identical over 7 bases. V shed 4 bases and J 0 bases; nucleotides not matched to a gene: 6. Looked up from germline, CDR1 is MNHNS and CDR2 is SASEGT. This CDR3 contains 16 residues. CDR3: CASSAGTAISYNEQFF. The CDR3 DNA sequence: TGTGCCAGCAGTGCCGGGACAGCAATCTCCTACAATGAGCAGTTCTTC.

The genes are TRBV4-3 and TRBJ2-1, with TRBD1 identical over 7 bases. After removal of 1 base from V and 8 bases from J, the junction contained 11 bases not matched to a gene. Germline V CDR1 and CDR2: LGHNA, YSLEER. The CDR3 is 16 residues long. The CDR3 protein is CASSQVTGEGGHEQFF. The CDR3 region has the DNA TGCGCCAGCAGCCAAGTCACGGGTGAAGGGGGCCATGAGCAGTTCTTC.

Remarks on this clone: The germline gene is not matched at one end of the junction; a read error may be the cause. The chain is built from TRBV4-3 and TRBJ2-7; possibly TRBD1 for D (6 bases). The CDR3 has 14 residues. CDR1 is LGHNA and CDR2 is YSLEER in the germline V gene. Here the CDR3 reads CASSPPGDQGLLHF. DNA for the CDR3: TGCGCCAGCAGCCCTCCAGGGGATCAGGGTCTACTCCACTTC.

This rearrangement joins TRBV7-3 to TRBJ2-3; the D gene is possibly TRBD2 (5 bases). V shed 4 bases and J shed 7 bases, with 15 bases lying between them. The CDR3 contains 14 residues. Per the germline V gene, CDR1 is SGHTA and CDR2 is FQGTGA. The CDR3 sequence is CASSSRTQLYTQYF. Written as DNA, the CDR3 is TGTGCCAGCAGCTCCAGGACTCAACTTTATACGCAGTATTTT.

This clone showed up just a few times. This rearrangement joins TRBV9 to TRBJ1-2; no firm D call. V was cut by 4 bases and J by 0 bases, with 13 bases left in between. There are 15 residues in the CDR3. CDR1 is SGDLS and CDR2 is YYNGEE in the germline V gene. The CDR3 region has the DNA TGTGCCAGCAGCAAGCGTTCCGTCCCTAACTATGGCTACACCTTC. As protein: CASSKRSVPNYGYTF.

V usage is TRBV6-6 and J usage is TRBJ2-3; TRBD1 is a possible D gene (5 bases). Germline V gene data show CDR1 as MNHNY and CDR2 as SVGAGI (reference sequence). The CDR3 runs to 13 residues. The germline V and J ends were trimmed by 7 bases and 1 base, with 9 bases remaining between them. CDR3: CASTSRGTDTQYF. For the CDR3, the DNA is TGTGCCAGCACCAGCAGGGGCACAGATACGCAGTATTTT.

The chain is built from TRBV19 and TRBJ2-7; D gene ambiguous. The CDR3 loop spans 17 amino acids. Germline V gene data show CDR1 as LNHDA and CDR2 as SQIVND (reference sequence). V was shortened by 8 bases and J by 2 bases, with 25 bases between the two germline ends. CDR3 DNA sequence: TGTGCCAGTCGGCCCACCACCTCCGGAGTAATCGCCTACGAGCAGTACTTC. Its translation is CASRPTTSGVIAYEQYF.

The chain couples TRBV10-3 to TRBJ1-1; the D gene is possibly TRBD1 (5 bases). Trimming took off 8 bases at V and 0 bases at J, with 22 bases between the two ends. The CDR3 has 17 amino acids. Germline lookup yields CDR1 ENHRY and CDR2 SYGVKD. CDR3 amino acids: CAIGPSSTGEMNTEAFF. The CDR3 bases are TGTGCCATCGGCCCCTCCAGTACGGGGGAGATGAACACTGAAGCTTTCTTT.

The CDR3 sequence is CASSPTGGENTIYF. CDR3 coding DNA: TGTGCCAGCAGCCCGACAGGGGGTGAGAACACCATATATTTT. V is TRBV6-5 and J is TRBJ1-3; 9 positions match TRBD1. In germline, CDR1 is MNHEY, CDR2 SVGAGI. J gave up 7 bases and V 6 bases, and 7 bases lay outside the gene matches. CDR3 length: 14 residues.

V and J are TRBV7-2 and TRBJ1-2, with 9 bases identical to TRBD1. V was clipped by 0 bases and J by 4 bases; unmatched bases: 6. The CDR3 consists of 16 residues. Germline V gives CDR1 SGHTA, CDR2 FQGNSA. CDR3 loop: CASSLAPGQGVYGYTF. The DNA for the CDR3 is TGTGCCAGCAGCTTAGCGCCGGGACAGGGTGTCTATGGCTACACCTTC.

The chain joins TRBV25-1 to TRBJ2-5; D call uncertain. The J call may be incorrect, as the DNA end agrees better with TRBJ2-7. Per the germline V gene, CDR1 is MGHDK and CDR2 is SYGVNS. The CDR3 has 14 amino acids. CDR3 in amino acids: CASSDDWQSYEQYF. The CDR3 DNA sequence: TGTGCCAGCAGTGATGACTGGCAGTCCTACGAGCAGTACTTC.

The rearrangement joins TRBV7-8 to TRBJ1-6; 10 nucleotides line up with TRBD1. The V segment lost 1 base and the J segment 10 bases; nucleotides outside the gene matches: 4. CDR1 is SGHVS and CDR2 is FQNEAQ in the germline V gene. The CDR3 loop spans 15 amino acids. CDR3 nucleotides: TGTGCCAGCAGCTTAGGAGGACAGGGGGTGTCACCCCTCCACTTT. Translating gives CASSLGGQGVSPLHF.

The J gene is TRBJ1-1, the V gene TRBV27, with D maybe TRBD1 (6 bases). The germline CDR1 and CDR2 sequences are MNHEY and SMNVEV (reference sequence). V was pared by 6 bases and J by 5 bases, with 13 bases between. This CDR3 contains 13 residues. Here the CDR3 reads CASRKQGGTEAFF. The CDR3 nucleotides read TGTGCCAGCAGGAAACAGGGCGGAACTGAAGCTTTCTTT.

In its sample, this clone ranks as medium-sized (0.01 to 0.1%). The chain uses TRBV7-9 and TRBJ2-3; TRBD2 agrees at 11 bases. The CDR3 has 17 residues. Germline assignment: CDR1 SEHNR and CDR2 FQNEAQ (reference sequence). Losses at the gene ends were 5 bases for V and 0 bases for J; bases not matched to a gene: 7. The CDR3 is CASSGTRLAGSTDTQYF. The CDR3 bases are TGTGCCAGCAGCGGGACTCGACTAGCGGGGAGCACAGATACGCAGTATTTT.

The chain recombines TRBV14 with TRBJ1-2; maybe TRBD1 (6 bases). V lost 4 bases, J lost 6 bases, and 12 bases lay in between. The CDR3 contains 13 residues. CDR1 is SGHDN and CDR2 is FVKESK in the germline V gene. The CDR3 spells CASSRGGVNGYTF. The CDR3 nucleotides are TGTGCCAGCAGCCGAGGGGGAGTCAATGGCTACACCTTC. Drawing the rest from reference TRBV14 and TRBJ1-2, the complete variable domain is EAGVTQFPSHSVIEKGQTVTLRCDPISGHDNLYWYRRVMGKEIKFLLHFVKESKQDESGMPNNRFLAERTGGTYSTLKVQPAELEDSGVYFCASSRGGVNGYTFGSGTRLTVV.